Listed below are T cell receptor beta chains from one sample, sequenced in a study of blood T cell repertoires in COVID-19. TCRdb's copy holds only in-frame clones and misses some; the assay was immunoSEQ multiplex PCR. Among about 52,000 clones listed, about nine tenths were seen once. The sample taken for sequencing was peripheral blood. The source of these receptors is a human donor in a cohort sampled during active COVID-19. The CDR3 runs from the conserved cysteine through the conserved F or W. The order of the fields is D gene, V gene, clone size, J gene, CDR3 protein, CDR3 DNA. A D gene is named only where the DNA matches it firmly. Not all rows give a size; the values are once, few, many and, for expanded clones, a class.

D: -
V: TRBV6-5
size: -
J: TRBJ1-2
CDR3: CASRPPGGGGGYTF
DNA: TGTGCCAGCAGACCCCCGGGTGGTGGGGGCGGCTACACCTTC

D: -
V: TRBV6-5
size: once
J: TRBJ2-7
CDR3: CASLSVTHYEQYF
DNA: TGTGCCAGCTTAAGCGTGACTCACTACGAGCAGTACTTC

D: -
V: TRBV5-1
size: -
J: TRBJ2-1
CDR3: CASTRGGAGSYNEQFF
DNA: TGCGCCAGCACCCGTGGGGGGGCGGGCTCCTACAATGAGCAGTTCTTC

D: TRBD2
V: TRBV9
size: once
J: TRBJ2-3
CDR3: CASSVGSGTRTDTQYF
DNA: TGTGCCAGCAGCGTAGGTAGCGGGACGCGCACAGATACGCAGTATTTT

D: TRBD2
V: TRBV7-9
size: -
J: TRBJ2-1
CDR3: CASSLGDYISEQFF
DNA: TGTGCCAGCAGCTTAGGGGACTATATTAGTGAGCAGTTCTTC

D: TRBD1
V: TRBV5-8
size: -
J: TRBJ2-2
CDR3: CASSRSGQGLDTGELFF
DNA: TGTGCCAGCAGCCGAAGCGGACAGGGGCTGGACACCGGGGAGCTGTTTTTT

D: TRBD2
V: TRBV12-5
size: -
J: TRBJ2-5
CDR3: CASGLTFGGDRRETQYF
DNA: TGTGCTAGTGGTTTAACTTTCGGGGGGGATCGGCGAGAGACCCAGTACTTC

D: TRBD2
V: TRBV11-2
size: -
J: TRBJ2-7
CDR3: CASSRKGLAGDDPYEQYF
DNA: TGTGCCAGCAGCCGGAAGGGACTAGCGGGAGATGACCCCTACGAGCAGTACTTC

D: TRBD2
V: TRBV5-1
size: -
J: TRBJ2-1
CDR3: CASSSTVSGKRYNEQFF
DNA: TGCGCCAGCAGCTCAACCGTTAGCGGGAAGAGATACAATGAGCAGTTCTTC

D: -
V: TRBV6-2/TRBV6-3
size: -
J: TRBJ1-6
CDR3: CASSYSAGVGSPLHF
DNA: TGTGCCAGCAGTTACTCGGCAGGGGTAGGCTCACCCCTCCACTTT

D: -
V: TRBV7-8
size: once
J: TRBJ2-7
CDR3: CASSPRYEQYF
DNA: TGTGCCAGCAGCCCCCGCTACGAGCAGTACTTC

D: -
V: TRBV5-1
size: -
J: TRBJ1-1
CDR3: CASSLTTRNTEAFF
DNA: TGCGCCAGCAGCTTGACCACAAGGAACACTGAAGCTTTCTTT

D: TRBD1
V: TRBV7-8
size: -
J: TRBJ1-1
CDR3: CASSSATGITEAFF
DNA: TGTGCCAGCAGCTCGGCGACAGGGATCACTGAAGCTTTCTTT

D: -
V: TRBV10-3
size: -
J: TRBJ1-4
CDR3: CAISSGKGVNEKLFF
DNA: TGTGCCATTTCATCAGGGAAGGGGGTTAATGAAAAACTGTTTTTT

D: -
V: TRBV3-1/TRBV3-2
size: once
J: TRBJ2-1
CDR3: CAGSPGNPQAEQFF
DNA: TGTGCCGGCAGCCCGGGGAACCCCCAGGCCGAGCAGTTCTTC

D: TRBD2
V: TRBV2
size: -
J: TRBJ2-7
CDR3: CASSEVPGGGRIYEQYF
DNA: TGTGCCAGCAGTGAAGTCCCGGGGGGGGGACGGATCTACGAGCAGTACTTC

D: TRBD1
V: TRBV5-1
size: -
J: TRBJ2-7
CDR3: CASRVGGRDSIYEQYF
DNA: TGCGCCAGCAGAGTTGGAGGACGGGACAGCATCTACGAGCAGTACTTC

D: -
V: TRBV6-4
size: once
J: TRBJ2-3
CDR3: CASSDSILAPADTQYF
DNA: TGTGCCAGCAGTGACTCGATCCTAGCTCCTGCAGATACGCAGTATTTT

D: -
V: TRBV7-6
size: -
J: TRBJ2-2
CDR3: CASSLVSSRTGELFF
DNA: TGTGCCAGCAGCTTAGTTAGTTCGCGCACCGGGGAGCTGTTTTTT

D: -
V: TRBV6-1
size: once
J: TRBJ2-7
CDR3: CASSDPPAYEQYF
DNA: TGTGCCAGCAGTGATCCCCCAGCCTACGAGCAGTACTTC

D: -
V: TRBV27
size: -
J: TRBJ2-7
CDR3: CASSFSPSYEQYF
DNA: TGTGCCAGCAGTTTTTCTCCTTCCTACGAGCAGTACTTC

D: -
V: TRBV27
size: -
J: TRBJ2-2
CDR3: CASSLRQPNTGELFF
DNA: TGTGCCAGCAGCCTCAGGCAACCAAACACCGGGGAGCTGTTTTTT

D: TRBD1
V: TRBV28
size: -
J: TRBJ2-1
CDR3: CASSAGGLDEQFF
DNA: TGTGCCAGCAGTGCAGGGGGCCTCGATGAGCAGTTCTTC

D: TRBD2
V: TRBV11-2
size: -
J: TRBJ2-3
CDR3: CASSPGTSGRVDTQYF
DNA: TGTGCCAGCAGCCCTGGGACTAGCGGGAGAGTAGATACGCAGTATTTT

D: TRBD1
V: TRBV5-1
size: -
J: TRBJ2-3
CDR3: CASSKGTGGGDTQYF
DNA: TGCGCCAGCAGCAAAGGGACAGGGGGCGGAGATACGCAGTATTTT

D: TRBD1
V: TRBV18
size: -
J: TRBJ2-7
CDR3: CASSPLAGQATYEQYF
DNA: TGTGCCAGCTCACCACTGGCAGGACAGGCAACCTACGAGCAGTACTTC

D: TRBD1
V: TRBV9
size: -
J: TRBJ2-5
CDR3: CASSVEGGGETQYF
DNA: TGTGCCAGCAGCGTAGAAGGGGGCGGAGAGACCCAGTACTTC

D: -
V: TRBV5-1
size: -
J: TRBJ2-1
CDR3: CASSFGGTYNEQFF
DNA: TGCGCCAGCAGCTTTGGCGGGACCTACAATGAGCAGTTCTTC

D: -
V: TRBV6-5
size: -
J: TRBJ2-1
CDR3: CASSYSGQAAYNEQFF
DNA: TGTGCCAGCAGTTACTCGGGGCAGGCCGCCTACAATGAGCAGTTCTTC

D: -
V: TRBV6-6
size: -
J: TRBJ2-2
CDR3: CASSPRAGSNTGELFF
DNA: TGTGCCAGCAGTCCTCGCGCAGGGTCGAACACCGGGGAGCTGTTTTTT

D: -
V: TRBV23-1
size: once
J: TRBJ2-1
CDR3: CASSLPYYNEQFF
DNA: TGCGCCAGCAGTCTCCCGTATTACAATGAGCAGTTCTTC

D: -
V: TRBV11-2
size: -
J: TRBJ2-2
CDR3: CASSLQGSRTGELFF
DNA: TGTGCCAGCAGCTTACAGGGCTCGAGGACCGGGGAGCTGTTTTTT

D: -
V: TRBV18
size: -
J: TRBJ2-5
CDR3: CASSPNGGRQETQYF
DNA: TGTGCCAGCTCACCGAACGGGGGGCGGCAAGAGACCCAGTACTTC

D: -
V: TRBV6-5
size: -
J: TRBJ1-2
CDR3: CASSYSGAGANYGYTF
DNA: TGTGCCAGCAGTTACTCAGGCGCGGGAGCTAACTATGGCTACACCTTC

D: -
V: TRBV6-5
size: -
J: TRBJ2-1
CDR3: CASYNRDNEQFF
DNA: TGTGCGTCTTATAACAGGGACAATGAGCAGTTCTTC

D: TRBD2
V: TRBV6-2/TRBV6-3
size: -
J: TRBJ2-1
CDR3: CASSNPQGLEYNEQFF
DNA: TGTGCCAGCAGTAACCCGCAGGGACTAGAATACAATGAGCAGTTCTTC

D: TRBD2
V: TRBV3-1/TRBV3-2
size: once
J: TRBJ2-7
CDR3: CASSQSSGRGYEQYF
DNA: TGTGCCAGCAGCCAATCTAGCGGGAGAGGGTACGAGCAGTACTTC

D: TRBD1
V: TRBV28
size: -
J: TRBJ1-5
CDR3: CASSSPGQGRSNQPQHF
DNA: TGTGCCAGCAGTTCGCCGGGACAGGGAAGGAGCAATCAGCCCCAGCATTTT

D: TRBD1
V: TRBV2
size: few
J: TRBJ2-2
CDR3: CASSDGRGSANTGELFF
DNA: TGTGCCAGCAGTGATGGCAGGGGGTCCGCGAACACCGGGGAGCTGTTTTTT

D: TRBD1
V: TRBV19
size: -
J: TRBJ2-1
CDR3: CASSIPTGSIHNEQFF
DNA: TGTGCCAGTAGTATCCCGACAGGGTCCATTCACAATGAGCAGTTCTTC